This T cell receptor (beta chain) was identified in a study of T cells expressing NK-cell markers. About the research overall: Beta-chain profiling covered CD3+CD56+NKG2C+, CD3+CD56+NKG2C- and CD3+CD56-NKG2C+ sorted subsets. Seven HCMV-seropositive donors and one seronegative donor made up the eight sequenced donors.

In germline, CDR1 is KGHDR, CDR2 SFDVKD. CDR3 length: 13 amino acids. Findings and limits, study-wide: These clonotypes, the leaders elsewhere, also led the CD3+CD56-NKG2C+ fraction in several donors. Questions lingered over whether expanded NKG2C+ T cell clones were HCMV-specific.

TCRdb derives one entry per CDR3 protein from the 5' RACE reads, leaving out DNA. This sample contains about 460,000 distinct CDR3 sequences. Worth noting for this clonotype: Its antigen is undetermined.

This clonotype was obtained from a woman between 50 and 59 years old in good health. The sample was blood T cells: a sorted CD56 or NKG2C T cell subset, CD4+ or CD8+ T cells, or bulk PBMC T cells (not recorded which). The rearrangement uses TRBV24-1 and TRBJ2-5; TCRdb gives TRBD2 as the D gene, but with no DNA this cannot be confirmed. CDR3 protein: CATVAGVWETQYF.